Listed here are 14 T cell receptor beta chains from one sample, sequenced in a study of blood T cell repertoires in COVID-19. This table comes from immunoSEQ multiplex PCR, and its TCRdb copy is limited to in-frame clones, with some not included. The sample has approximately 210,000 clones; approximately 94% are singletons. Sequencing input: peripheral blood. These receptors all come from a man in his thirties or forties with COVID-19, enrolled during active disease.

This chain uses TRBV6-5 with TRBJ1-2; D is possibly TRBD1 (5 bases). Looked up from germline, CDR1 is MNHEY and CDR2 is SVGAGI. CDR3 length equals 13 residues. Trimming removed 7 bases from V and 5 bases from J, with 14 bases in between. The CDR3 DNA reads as TGTGCCAGCACTCTCGGGGGGGGTTATGGCTACACCTTC. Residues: CASTLGGGYGYTF.

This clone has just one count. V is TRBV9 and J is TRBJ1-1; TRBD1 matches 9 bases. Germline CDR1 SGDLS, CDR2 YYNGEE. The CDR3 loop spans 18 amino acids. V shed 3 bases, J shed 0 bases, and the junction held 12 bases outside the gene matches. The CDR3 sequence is CASSAWDRAERMNTEAFF. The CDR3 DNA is TGTGCCAGCAGCGCTTGGGACAGGGCGGAGAGGATGAACACTGAAGCTTTCTTT.

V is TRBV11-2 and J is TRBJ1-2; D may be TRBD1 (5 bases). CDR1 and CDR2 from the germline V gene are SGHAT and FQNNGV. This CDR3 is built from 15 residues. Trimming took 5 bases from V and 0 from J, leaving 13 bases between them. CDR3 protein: CASSVRQNTNYGYTF. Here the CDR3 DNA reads TGTGCCAGCAGCGTCAGACAGAATACTAACTATGGCTACACCTTC.

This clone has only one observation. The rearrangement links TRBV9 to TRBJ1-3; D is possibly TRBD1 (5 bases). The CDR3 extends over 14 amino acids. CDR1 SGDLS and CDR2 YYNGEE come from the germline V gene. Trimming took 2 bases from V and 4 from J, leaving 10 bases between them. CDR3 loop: CASSVQGGGNTIYF. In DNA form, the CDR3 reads TGTGCCAGCAGCGTTCAGGGAGGGGGAAACACCATATATTTT.

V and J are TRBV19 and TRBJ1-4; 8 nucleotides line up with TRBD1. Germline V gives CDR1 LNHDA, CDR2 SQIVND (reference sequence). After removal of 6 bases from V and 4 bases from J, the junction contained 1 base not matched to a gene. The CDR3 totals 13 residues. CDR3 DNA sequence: TGTGCCAGTAGGGGACAGGTTAATGAAAAACTGTTTTTT. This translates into CASRGQVNEKLFF.

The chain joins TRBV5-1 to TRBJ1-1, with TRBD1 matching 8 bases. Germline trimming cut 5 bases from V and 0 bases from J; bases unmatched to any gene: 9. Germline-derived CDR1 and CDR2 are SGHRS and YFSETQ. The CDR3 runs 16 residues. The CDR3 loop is CASSYIRQGMNTEAFF. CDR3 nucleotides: TGCGCCAGCAGTTACATAAGACAGGGGATGAACACTGAAGCTTTCTTT.

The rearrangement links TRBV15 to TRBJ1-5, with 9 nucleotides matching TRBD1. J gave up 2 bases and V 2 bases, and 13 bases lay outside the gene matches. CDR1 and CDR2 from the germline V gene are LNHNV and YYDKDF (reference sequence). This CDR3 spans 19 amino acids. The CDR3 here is CATSRTNTGGALGNQPQHF. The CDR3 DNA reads TGTGCCACCAGCAGAACAAACACAGGGGGCGCTTTGGGCAATCAGCCCCAGCATTTT. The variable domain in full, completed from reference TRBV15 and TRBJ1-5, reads DAMVIQNPRYQVTQFGKPVTLSCSQTLNHNVMYWYQQKSSQAPKLLFHYYDKDFNNEADTPDNFQSRRPNTSFCFLDIRSPGLGDTAMYLCATSRTNTGGALGNQPQHFGDGTRLSIL.

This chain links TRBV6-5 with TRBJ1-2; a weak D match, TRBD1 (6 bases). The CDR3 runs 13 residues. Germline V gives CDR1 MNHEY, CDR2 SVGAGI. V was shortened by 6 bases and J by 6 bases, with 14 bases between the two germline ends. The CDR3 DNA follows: TGTGCCAGCAGCCTCCCAGGGGCTGATGGCTACACCTTC. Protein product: CASSLPGADGYTF.

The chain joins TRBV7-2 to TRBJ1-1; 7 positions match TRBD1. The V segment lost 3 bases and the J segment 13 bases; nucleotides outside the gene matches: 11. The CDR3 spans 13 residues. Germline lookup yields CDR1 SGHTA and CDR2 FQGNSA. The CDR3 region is CASSFTGERMDFF. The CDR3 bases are TGTGCCAGCAGCTTTACAGGGGAGAGGATGGATTTCTTT. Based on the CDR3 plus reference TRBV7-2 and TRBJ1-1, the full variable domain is GAGVSQSPSNKVTEKGKDVELRCDPISGHTALYWYRQSLGQGLEFLIYFQGNSAPDKSGLPSDRFSAERTGGSVSTLTIQRTQQEDSAVYLCASSFTGERMDFFGQGTRLTVV.

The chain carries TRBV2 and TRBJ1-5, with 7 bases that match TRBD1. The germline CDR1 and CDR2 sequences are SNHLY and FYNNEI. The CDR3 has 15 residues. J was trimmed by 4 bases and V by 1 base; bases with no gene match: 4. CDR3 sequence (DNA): TGTGCCAGCAGTGAAGAAGGGGGCGTTAATCAGCCCCAGCATTTT. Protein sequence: CASSEEGGVNQPQHF.

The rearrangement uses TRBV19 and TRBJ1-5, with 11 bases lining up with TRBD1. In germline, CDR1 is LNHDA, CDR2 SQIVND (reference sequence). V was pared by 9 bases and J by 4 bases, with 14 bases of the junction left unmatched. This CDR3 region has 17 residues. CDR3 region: CASRETGQGDGNQPQHF. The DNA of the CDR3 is TGTGCCAGCCGAGAGACGGGACAGGGGGATGGGAATCAGCCCCAGCATTTT.

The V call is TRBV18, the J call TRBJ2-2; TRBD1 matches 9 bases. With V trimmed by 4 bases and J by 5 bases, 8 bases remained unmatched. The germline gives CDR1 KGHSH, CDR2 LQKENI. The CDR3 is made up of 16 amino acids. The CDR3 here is CASSRTGGGGTGELFF. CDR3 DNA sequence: TGTGCCAGCTCACGAACAGGGGGCGGGGGAACCGGGGAGCTGTTTTTT.

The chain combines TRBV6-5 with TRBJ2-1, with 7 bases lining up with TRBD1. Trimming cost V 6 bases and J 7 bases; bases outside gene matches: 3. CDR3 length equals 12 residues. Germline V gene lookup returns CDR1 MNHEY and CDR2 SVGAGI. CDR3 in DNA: TGTGCCAGCAGAGACAGGGTAAATGAGCAGTTCTTC. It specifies CASRDRVNEQFF.

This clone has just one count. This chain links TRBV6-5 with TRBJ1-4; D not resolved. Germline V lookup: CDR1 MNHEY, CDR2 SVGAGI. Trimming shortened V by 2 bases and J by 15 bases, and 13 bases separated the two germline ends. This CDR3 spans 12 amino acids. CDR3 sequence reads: CASSYDQVRLFF. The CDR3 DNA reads TGTGCCAGCAGTTACGACCAGGTTCGGTTGTTTTTT.